This T cell receptor beta chain was found in a study of T cell changes during pregnancy in multiple sclerosis. Sequencing was performed with immunoSEQ multiplex PCR; in TCRdb, only in-frame clones are kept and a portion is missing. The data show roughly 87,000 clones, about 90% seen once. The receptor's source is a female donor in good health, serving as a control in a pregnancy study. Some clones in this sample may be carry-over from other donors' samples. Specimen: PBMCs, collected in the first trimester of pregnancy.

The CDR3 DNA sequence: TGTGCCAGCAGATTCGGCTTGGACAAGAACACTGAAGCTTTCTTT. Its protein product is CASRFGLDKNTEAFF. V is TRBV16 and J is TRBJ1-1; D is perhaps TRBD1 (5 bases). Germline values: CDR1 KGHSY, CDR2 FQNENV. Trimming removed 6 bases from V and 1 base from J, with 15 bases in between. The CDR3 contains 15 residues.